This T cell receptor (beta chain) derives from a study of cytomegalovirus exposure and HLA in healthy donors. General study results and limits: Most TCRs appeared rarely, but some public TCRs recurred in many donors.

The PCR employed 60 Vbeta primers together with 13 Jbeta primers. The data were produced by immunoSEQ multiplex PCR, yet TCRdb's version contains in-frame clones alone and is incomplete. This repertoire shows about 100,000 clones, 79% found once; its top ten account for approximately 3.7%. The trim removed 5 bases at V and 4 bases at J, leaving 6 bases unmatched. Germline CDR1 WNHNN, CDR2 SYGVQD (reference sequence). The CDR3 has 14 amino acids. Notes on this clone: Its cognate antigen is unknown.

Sequenced input: PBMCs. The clonotype was recovered from a female donor in good health and CMV-seropositive. This rearrangement joins TRBV10-1 to TRBJ1-1; TRBD1 agrees at 8 bases. CDR3 in amino acids: CASSRTGIGTEAFF. For the CDR3, the DNA is TGCGCCAGCAGTAGGACAGGGATCGGCACTGAAGCTTTCTTT.